A selection of T cell receptor beta chains follows, all from one sample in a study of radiotherapy plus CTLA-4 blockade in lung cancer. The data were produced by immunoSEQ multiplex PCR, yet TCRdb's version contains in-frame clones alone and is incomplete. The sample consists of around 53,000 clones, 75% to 90% of them appearing once. Material: peripheral blood, obtained from a patient treated with radiotherapy plus ipilimumab. These receptors were taken from a human donor with non-small cell lung cancer that progressed on radiotherapy plus ipilimumab. Some clones in this sample may be carry-over from other donors' samples. CDR3s include the opening cysteine and the closing phenylalanine or tryptophan. A D gene is named only where the DNA matches it firmly. Some rows have no size entry. The others give once, few or many, or a class for an expanded clone.

abundance	d_gene	j_gene	v_gene	CDR3aa	CDR3nt
.	.	TRBJ2-7	TRBV14	CASSQVGDYEQYF	TGTGCCAGCAGCCAAGTGGGCGACTACGAGCAGTACTTC
.	.	TRBJ2-1	TRBV10-3	CAISEPYSLALNNEQFF	TGTGCCATCAGTGAGCCCTACTCTCTAGCGCTAAACAATGAGCAGTTCTTC
.	.	TRBJ1-2	TRBV7-6	CASSWAPEEPLVSNGYTF	TGTGCCAGCAGCTGGGCCCCGGAAGAACCCCTCGTTAGTAATGGCTACACCTTC
.	.	TRBJ2-7	TRBV7-2	CASSSGPPESYF	TGTGCCAGCAGCTCGGGTCCCCCCGAGTCGTACTTC
.	TRBD2	TRBJ2-2	TRBV4-3	CASSQEGGRLSGELFF	TGCGCCAGCAGCCAAGAAGGCGGGAGACTCTCCGGGGAGCTGTTTTTT
.	.	TRBJ2-1	TRBV27	CASREASLNLGEQFF	TGTGCCAGCAGGGAAGCGTCCCTGAATCTTGGGGAGCAGTTCTTC
once	.	TRBJ1-6	TRBV30	CAWSVRGLDNSPLHF	TGTGCCTGGAGTGTACGGGGGTTGGACAATTCACCCCTCCACTTT
.	TRBD1	TRBJ2-7	TRBV30	CAWSDLNGQGWYEQYF	TGTGCCTGGAGTGACCTAAACGGACAGGGGTGGTACGAGCAGTACTTC
.	.	TRBJ2-7	TRBV2	CASRLDSWDEQYF	TGTGCCAGCAGGTTGGACAGTTGGGACGAGCAGTACTTC
.	TRBD2	TRBJ2-1	TRBV6-4	CASSDTPQTSGEQFF	TGTGCCAGCAGTGACACCCCCCAGACTAGCGGGGAGCAGTTCTTC
.	TRBD1	TRBJ1-5	TRBV30	CACTGDRNQPQHF	TGTGCCTGTACAGGGGACAGGAATCAGCCCCAGCATTTT
.	.	TRBJ2-7	TRBV6-6	CASRTGDDYEQYF	TGTGCCAGCAGGACGGGTGACGACTACGAGCAGTACTTC
.	.	TRBJ2-1	TRBV7-9	CASSLGLDHEQFF	TGTGCCAGCAGCTTAGGTCTAGACCATGAGCAGTTCTTC
few	.	TRBJ2-7	TRBV5-6	CASSTPGYEQYF	TGTGCCAGCAGCACCCCAGGCTACGAGCAGTACTTC
.	TRBD2	TRBJ2-3	TRBV6-1	CASSDMAGASDTQYF	TGTGCCAGCAGTGATATGGCGGGAGCGAGTGATACGCAGTATTTT
.	TRBD1	TRBJ2-1	TRBV30	CAWKGAGLSHEQFF	TGTGCCTGGAAGGGGGCAGGATTGAGTCATGAGCAGTTCTTC
.	TRBD1	TRBJ1-1	TRBV5-1	CASSLDTGGTYTEAFF	TGCGCCAGCAGCTTGGATACAGGGGGCACCTACACTGAAGCTTTCTTT
.	TRBD2	TRBJ2-5	TRBV11-2	CASSLETSGFGETQYF	TGTGCCAGCAGCTTAGAGACTAGCGGTTTTGGAGAGACCCAGTACTTC
.	.	TRBJ1-1	TRBV7-3	CASSLTWDSEAFF	TGTGCCAGCAGCTTAACTTGGGACTCTGAAGCTTTCTTT
once	.	TRBJ2-1	TRBV6-5	CASSPQSGSINEQFF	TGTGCCAGCAGTCCCCAGAGCGGCAGTATCAATGAGCAGTTCTTC
.	.	TRBJ2-7	TRBV15	CATSRDRMSSYEQYF	TGTGCCACCAGCAGAGATCGAATGAGCTCCTACGAGCAGTACTTC
.	.	TRBJ1-2	TRBV2	CASSGYGYTF	TGTGCCAGCAGCGGCTATGGCTACACCTTC
once	TRBD2	TRBJ2-3	TRBV5-1	CASSFSGRSDTQYF	TGCGCCAGCAGCTTTAGCGGGAGGTCAGATACGCAGTATTTT
few	TRBD1	TRBJ2-2	TRBV6-4	CASSPGQGHTGELFF	TGTGCCAGCAGCCCCGGACAGGGGCACACCGGGGAGCTGTTTTTT
.	TRBD1	TRBJ1-5	TRBV6-4	CASSGTDNNNQPQHF	TGTGCCAGCAGCGGGACAGATAACAATAATCAGCCCCAGCATTTT
.	.	TRBJ1-5	TRBV9	CASSVVLYECFLVRSNQPQHF	TGTGCCAGCAGCGTAGTCCTTTACGAATGCTTTCTGGTGAGAAGCAATCAGCCCCAGCATTTT
.	TRBD2	TRBJ2-5	TRBV18	CASSPRLAEKETQYF	TGTGCCAGCTCACCACGGCTAGCGGAGAAAGAGACCCAGTACTTC
.	TRBD1	TRBJ1-1	TRBV5-4	CASSVGQGLNTEAFF	TGTGCCAGCAGCGTAGGACAGGGCTTGAACACTGAAGCTTTCTTT
.	.	TRBJ1-1	TRBV5-1	CASTSQGGSDREAFF	TGCGCCAGCACTTCCCAAGGAGGATCCGACAGGGAAGCTTTCTTT
.	.	TRBJ2-7	TRBV18	CASSPESRGTYEQYF	TGTGCCAGCTCTCCCGAGAGCAGGGGTACCTACGAGCAGTACTTC
once	.	TRBJ2-5	TRBV29-1	CSVGWAGETQYF	TGCAGCGTTGGGTGGGCCGGAGAGACCCAGTACTTC
.	TRBD1	TRBJ2-7	TRBV5-4	CASSSRTGTREQYF	TGTGCCAGCAGCTCGCGGACAGGGACTCGCGAGCAGTACTTC
once	TRBD2	TRBJ2-7	TRBV10-3	CAISGGLAYEQYF	TGTGCCATCAGTGGGGGACTAGCGTACGAGCAGTACTTC
.	.	TRBJ1-2	TRBV7-2	CASSFRGTRNYYGYTF	TGTGCCAGCAGCTTTCGGGGGACGAGGAATTACTATGGCTACACCTTC
.	.	TRBJ1-1	TRBV19	CASSTRVARTEAFF	TGTGCCAGTAGTACCAGGGTCGCTCGCACTGAAGCTTTCTTT
.	.	TRBJ1-3	TRBV6-5	CASSRGQASGNTIYF	TGTGCCAGCAGCCGAGGACAAGCCTCTGGAAACACCATATATTTT
.	.	TRBJ2-3	TRBV6-1	CASRLGLNPTDTQYF	TGTGCCAGCAGGTTGGGACTGAACCCCACAGATACGCAGTATTTT
.	TRBD2	TRBJ2-2	TRBV5-1	CASSLLLAGDITGELFF	TGCGCCAGCAGCCTCCTACTAGCGGGAGATATCACCGGGGAGCTGTTTTTT
.	.	TRBJ1-4	TRBV2	CASSDPRGEKKLFF	TGTGCCAGCAGTGACCCGCGGGGGGAAAAAAAACTGTTTTTT
.	TRBD1	TRBJ1-5	TRBV10-2	CASRPGQAWGNQPQHF	TGCGCCAGCAGGCCCGGACAGGCGTGGGGCAATCAGCCCCAGCATTTT
.	.	TRBJ2-1	TRBV19	CASSSTRGDEQFF	TGTGCCAGTAGTAGTACCCGGGGTGATGAGCAGTTCTTC
.	.	TRBJ1-2	TRBV29-1	CSAKTGSGYTF	TGCAGCGCTAAAACAGGGTCTGGCTACACCTTC
once	.	TRBJ1-1	TRBV27	CASSPTNMNTEAFF	TGTGCCAGCAGTCCGACAAACATGAACACTGAAGCCTTCTTT
.	.	TRBJ2-5	TRBV7-6	CASSSATDQETQYF	TGTGCCAGCAGCTCAGCAACAGACCAAGAGACCCAGTACTTC
.	.	TRBJ1-2	TRBV7-2	CASSLGQNDYGYTF	TGTGCCAGCAGCTTAGGCCAGAACGACTATGGCTACACCTTC
few	.	TRBJ1-4	TRBV5-1	CASSWRTGVNEKLFF	TGCGCCAGCAGCTGGAGGACGGGAGTTAATGAAAAACTGTTTTTT
few	TRBD2	TRBJ2-3	TRBV11-2	CASSPYGLVAQYF	TGTGCCAGCAGCCCTTACGGACTAGTAGCGCAGTATTTT
.	TRBD1	TRBJ1-5	TRBV6-5	CASSYSRGRQPQHF	TGTGCCAGCAGTTATTCGAGGGGGCGTCAGCCCCAGCATTTT
.	.	TRBJ2-7	TRBV6-1	CASSDSSSYEQYF	TGTGCCAGCAGTGATAGTAGCTCCTACGAGCAGTACTTC
.	.	TRBJ2-2	TRBV29-1	CSVGNRGGGTGELFF	TGCAGCGTTGGGAACAGGGGAGGAGGCACCGGGGAGCTGTTTTTT
.	.	TRBJ1-2	TRBV6-1	CASSELQDYGYTF	TGTGCCAGCAGTGAACTGCAGGACTATGGCTACACCTTC
.	TRBD1	TRBJ1-5	TRBV6-1	CTTGDGQPQHF	TGTACTACAGGGGACGGACAGCCCCAGCATTTT
.	.	TRBJ1-2	TRBV6-1	CASSEKPLYGYTF	TGTGCCAGCAGTGAGAAGCCCCTCTATGGCTACACCTTC
.	TRBD1	TRBJ1-1	TRBV6-1	CASSRDRANTEAFF	TGTGCCAGCAGCCGGGACAGGGCGAACACTGAAGCTTTCTTT
.	.	TRBJ2-2	TRBV10-3	CATERNTGELFF	TGTGCCACGGAGAGGAACACCGGGGAGCTGTTTTTT
.	TRBD1	TRBJ2-1	TRBV28	CASSLPGDRGYEQFF	TGTGCCAGCAGTTTACCCGGGGACAGGGGGTATGAGCAGTTCTTC
.	TRBD1	TRBJ2-2	TRBV7-8	CASTPKGANTGELFF	TGTGCCAGCACCCCTAAGGGGGCAAACACCGGGGAGCTGTTTTTT
.	TRBD2	TRBJ2-1	TRBV7-9	CASSSARALASVYEQFF	TGTGCCAGCAGCTCCGCGCGTGCACTAGCGAGTGTCTATGAGCAGTTCTTC